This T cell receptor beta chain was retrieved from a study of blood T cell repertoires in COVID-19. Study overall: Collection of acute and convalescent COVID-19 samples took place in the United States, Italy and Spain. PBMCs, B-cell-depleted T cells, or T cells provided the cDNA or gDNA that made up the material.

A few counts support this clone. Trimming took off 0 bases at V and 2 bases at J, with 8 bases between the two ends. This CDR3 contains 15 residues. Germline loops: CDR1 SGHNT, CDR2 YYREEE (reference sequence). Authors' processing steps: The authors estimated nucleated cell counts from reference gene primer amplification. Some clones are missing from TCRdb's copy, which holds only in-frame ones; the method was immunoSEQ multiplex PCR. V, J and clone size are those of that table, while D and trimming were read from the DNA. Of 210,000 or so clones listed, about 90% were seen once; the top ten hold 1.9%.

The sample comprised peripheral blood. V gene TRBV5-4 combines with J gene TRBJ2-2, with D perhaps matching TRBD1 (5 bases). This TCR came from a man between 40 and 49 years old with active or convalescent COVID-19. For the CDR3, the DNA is TGTGCCAGCAGCTTGGGACAGCCAAACACCGGGGAGCTGTTTTTT. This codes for CASSLGQPNTGELFF.